The clone carrying this T cell receptor (beta chain) was detected a few times. The data originate from a study of blood T cells in healthy people across ages. Alongside a J-beta primer mix, a sample-barcoded 5' primer served in a second PCR lasting 7 to 11 cycles. TCRdb re-called the 5' RACE reads through MiXCR, storing one row per CDR3 protein. This sample has about 760,000 distinct CDR3 sequences, with approximately 60% found just once. In germline, CDR1 is MNHNY, CDR2 SVGAGI (reference sequence). The CDR3 sequence is 15 residues long. Losses at the gene ends were 5 bases for V and 4 bases for J; bases not matched to a gene: 8.

The clonotype was recovered from a man in his forties in good health. Specimen: blood. V is TRBV6-6 and J is TRBJ2-7; 10 bases fit TRBD1. The CDR3 DNA sequence: TGTGCCAGCAGTGGACCTATGGACAGGGGGTACGAGCAGTACTTC. The encoded protein is CASSGPMDRGYEQYF.